This TCR beta chain emerged from a study of control samples from healthy donors and cancer patients (dated by TCRdb to the early 2020s). Concerning this clone itself: No cognate antigen has been identified for it. Per-base quality was not reported, and no clone a single base away is much larger than it.

The library relied on the immunoSEQ multiplex PCR assay. In its TCRdb copy, this immuneACCESS table keeps in-frame sequences only and misses some clones. Where compared with another copy, unresolved V genes explain less than half of these, and the others have no known cause. The sample table holds roughly 120,000 clones, of which over 75% were seen once. Together, the top ten hold about 3.4% of the sample. V and J are trimmed by 4 bases and 2 bases, and the gene matches miss 5 bases of the junction. Taken from the germline V gene (reference sequence), the CDR1 and CDR2 loops are GTSNPN and SVGIG. Its CDR3 holds 15 amino acids, cysteine through phenylalanine. Of all the DNA, just the CDR3 is kept, 45 bases in frame from base 1.

The clonotype comes from a man aged 50 to 60 in good health. The chain links TRBV30 with TRBJ2-5, with TRBD2 identical over 12 junction bases. The sequenced sample was blood. The sequence in DNA is TGTGCCTGGAAACTAGCGGGGGGTCAGCAAGAGACCCAGTACTTC. Translated, it gives CAWKLAGGQQETQYF.